This T cell receptor (beta chain) was recorded in a study of response to subunit inactivated influenza vaccine. The ends were cut back, 6 bases at V and 7 bases at J, with 12 bases in the middle. In germline, CDR1 is MNHNS, CDR2 SASEGT. This CDR3 has 13 residues. TCRdb redid the calling of the RT-PCR reads with MiXCR, one entry per CDR3 protein. The sample holds hundreds of thousands of distinct CDR3 sequences; 21% are singletons and the top ten take about a tenth. The chain recombines TRBV6-1 with TRBJ2-2; perhaps TRBD2 as D (6 bases). The starting material was PBMCs from blood, obtained 21 months after vaccination. This TCR was sampled from a man aged 50 to 69 who received an inactivated influenza vaccine. For the CDR3, the DNA is TGTGCCAGCAGAACTCCGGGAGACGGGGAGCTGTTTTTT. Protein product: CASRTPGDGELFF.